The present TCR beta chain was sequenced within a study of Ad26.COV2.S vaccination and SARS-CoV-2 variants. Overall study: Ad26.COV2.S arm of COV1001 included the donor. Once or twice, 56 days apart, Ad26.COV2.S was delivered intramuscularly. General study findings and limits: Reported post-vaccination CD8+ and CD4+ T cell responses to spike showed substantial breadth.

Treatment described: about 20 received Ad26.COV2.S at low or high dose, single or two shots; several received placebo; per-sample allocation not given. Samples were taken on day 63 after the first vaccine or placebo injection. Ad26.COV2.S expressed prefusion-stabilized spike from the original Wuhan strain. The repertoire was sequenced with immunoSEQ multiplex PCR; TCRdb's copy has only in-frame clones and lacks some. This sample has about 350,000 clones, with around 89% found just once. With regard to this clone: The antigen is not known.

The CDR3 runs to 13 residues. The germline CDR1 and CDR2 sequences are MNHNY and SVGAGI (reference sequence). The germline V and J ends were trimmed by 0 bases and 6 bases, with 8 bases remaining between them. The sequence came from a person between 18 and 59 years old who received the Ad26.COV2.S COVID-19 vaccine or a placebo. The sequences come from peripheral blood, collected in a trial of Ad26.COV2.S vaccine versus placebo. The rearrangement joins TRBV6-6 to TRBJ1-2; D unresolved. The CDR3 DNA is TGTGCCAGCAGTTACTCTAAAGGAAATGGCTACACCTTC. Amino acid sequence: CASSYSKGNGYTF.